The clone carrying this TCR beta chain was picked up one time. What it recognizes is unknown. One junction end disagrees with the germline gene, perhaps due to a read error. Sequencing of TCR beta was performed on blood CD8+ T cells and on blood CD4+ T cells. Negative isolation yielded CD8+ and CD4+ T cells; FACS enriched TEMRA cells. The data stem from a study of CD8 T cells in Susac syndrome. Notes on the study in general: In its TCR sequencing and HLA analysis, the study acknowledged that the number of individuals was relatively small.

Germline V gene data show CDR1 as PRHDT and CDR2 as FYEKMQ (reference sequence). This CDR3 comprises 16 residues. RNA amounts of about 0.5 to 1 ug underwent reverse transcription with random hexamers. The TCR beta CDR3 was amplified by immunoSEQ multiplex PCR across 54 Vbeta, 13 Jbeta. Using its own MiXCR run on the immunoSEQ multiplex PCR reads, TCRdb lists one record per CDR3 protein. This sample carries 200,000 or so distinct CDR3 sequences, roughly nine tenths of them seen once, and the ten largest clones take about 0.13%. The specimen sequenced was CD8+ T cells from PBMCs. The receptor comes from a human donor with multiple sclerosis. The chain links TRBV13 to TRBJ1-1; perhaps TRBD1 as D (5 bases). The CDR3 here is CASILRVLQGDTEAFF. DNA for the CDR3: TGTGCCAGCATCTTAAGGGTCCTACAAGGGGACACTGAAGCTTTCTTT.